This T cell receptor (beta chain) originates from a study of long-term antiretroviral therapy in people with HIV. Deletions cut 7 bases from V and 2 bases from J, with 11 bases between. CDR1 and CDR2 from the germline V gene are GTSNPN and SVGIG (reference sequence). CDR3 size: 13 residues. On this clone itself: Its cognate antigen is unknown.

A minimum of one pre-ART and two post-ART PBMC samples existed for each donor. An immunoSEQ assay, version v3.0, was performed at survey level. Each sample had sequencing targeting about 35,000-50,000 T-cell genomes. The protocol was immunoSEQ multiplex PCR, while the TCRdb copy is restricted to in-frame clones and leaves out a portion. The sample holds more than 15,000 clones; 81% are singletons and the top ten take about 14%. Study-wide findings and caveats: In samples taken after ART, diversity increased but remained below transplant donor control levels.

V and J are TRBV30 and TRBJ2-2; D is possibly TRBD2 (5 bases). This sample comprised unsorted PBMCs, obtained 1.2 years before starting antiretroviral therapy. The receptor was derived from a young man with HIV. This chain's CDR3 is CAFPSRNTGELFF. In nucleotides, the CDR3 is TGTGCCTTCCCTAGCCGAAACACCGGGGAGCTGTTTTTT.